These T cell receptor beta chains were read from a single sample in a study of blood T cell repertoires in COVID-19. Profiled with immunoSEQ multiplex PCR; TCRdb holds only in-frame clones, not every one. This table holds about 480,000 clones, roughly 91% found once. Source material: peripheral blood. All receptors come from a woman younger than 45 with acute or convalescent COVID-19. Each CDR3 is given with its conserved first and last residue. Each record gives: clone size, D gene, J gene, V gene, CDR3 DNA, CDR3 protein. The D gene is left open where the match is weak. For some rows the clone size is stated as once, few or many, or as a class when expanded; others skip it.

size: -
D: -
J: TRBJ1-3
V: TRBV6-1
DNA: TGTGCCAGCAGTGAAGGGTTTCGCGTCTCTGGAAACACCATATATTTT
CDR3: CASSEGFRVSGNTIYF

size: -
D: TRBD1
J: TRBJ2-2
V: TRBV13
DNA: TGTGCCAGCAGCTCGCCGGACAGGGGTATCGCCGGGGAGCTGTTTTTT
CDR3: CASSSPDRGIAGELFF

size: once
D: -
J: TRBJ1-4
V: TRBV4-1
DNA: TGCGCCAGCAGCCGGCGGGCTAATGAAAAACTGTTTTTT
CDR3: CASSRRANEKLFF

size: -
D: -
J: TRBJ2-3
V: TRBV5-1
DNA: TGCGCCAGCAGCTTGTATCCTAGCCTCACAGATACGCAGTATTTT
CDR3: CASSLYPSLTDTQYF

size: once
D: -
J: TRBJ2-1
V: TRBV6-5
DNA: TGTGCCAGCGGGGTGGGGCCCCAGAACAATGAGCAGTTCTTC
CDR3: CASGVGPQNNEQFF

size: -
D: -
J: TRBJ2-3
V: TRBV5-8
DNA: TGTGCCAGTCCGGCTTGGGCCGGCACAGATACGCAGTATTTT
CDR3: CASPAWAGTDTQYF

size: -
D: TRBD1
J: TRBJ1-1
V: TRBV10-3
DNA: TGTGCCATCAGTGAGTCATCGAGACAGGGTTTTAACACTGAAGCTTTCTTT
CDR3: CAISESSRQGFNTEAFF

size: -
D: -
J: TRBJ2-7
V: TRBV7-2
DNA: TGTGCCAGCAGCTTTAGTCAAGCCTACGAGCAGTACTTC
CDR3: CASSFSQAYEQYF

size: -
D: -
J: TRBJ2-7
V: TRBV18
DNA: TGTGCCAGCTCACCACCGCCGGGTACCTACGAGCAGTACTTC
CDR3: CASSPPPGTYEQYF

size: -
D: -
J: TRBJ2-2
V: TRBV19
DNA: TGTGCCAGTAGTGCCCTAGTTGGGACCGGGGAGCTGTTTTTT
CDR3: CASSALVGTGELFF

size: once
D: -
J: TRBJ1-4
V: TRBV12-3/TRBV12-4
DNA: TGTGCCAGCAGTTGGACAGTAAATGAAAAACTGTTTTTT
CDR3: CASSWTVNEKLFF

size: -
D: TRBD1
J: TRBJ2-7
V: TRBV19
DNA: TGTGCCAGTAGTCCTCGGACAGGGCTTCCCCACGAGCAGTACTTC
CDR3: CASSPRTGLPHEQYF

size: -
D: -
J: TRBJ1-2
V: TRBV5-5
DNA: TGTGCCAGCAGCTTGGGGACAGCCAGCTATGGCTACACCTTC
CDR3: CASSLGTASYGYTF

size: once
D: TRBD2
J: TRBJ2-3
V: TRBV5-4
DNA: TGTGCCAGCAGCTTGGCTGGACTAGCGAGAGATACGCAGTATTTT
CDR3: CASSLAGLARDTQYF

size: -
D: TRBD1
J: TRBJ1-2
V: TRBV2
DNA: TGTGCCAGCGGGACAGGGGAGGCTCATAATGGCTACACCTTC
CDR3: CASGTGEAHNGYTF

size: -
D: -
J: TRBJ2-1
V: TRBV5-1
DNA: TGCGCCAGCAGCTTGGGGGGCGGCAGCCTTTACAATGAGCAGTTCTTC
CDR3: CASSLGGGSLYNEQFF

size: few
D: -
J: TRBJ1-5
V: TRBV27
DNA: TGTGCCAGCAGTTTTGCAGGGGGCAATCAGCCCCAGCATTTT
CDR3: CASSFAGGNQPQHF

size: many
D: -
J: TRBJ1-1
V: TRBV3-1/TRBV3-2
DNA: TGTGCCAGCAGCCAAGTAGCGGGGGAAGCTTTCTTT
CDR3: CASSQVAGEAFF

size: -
D: -
J: TRBJ2-2
V: TRBV10-3
DNA: TGTGCCATCAGTCAACGGGAAAGCTTCGCCGGGGAGCTGTTTTTT
CDR3: CAISQRESFAGELFF

size: -
D: -
J: TRBJ1-5
V: TRBV20-1
DNA: TGCAGTGCTAGTAAGGGGCGTGGGCAGCCCCAGCATTTT
CDR3: CSASKGRGQPQHF

size: -
D: TRBD1
J: TRBJ1-2
V: TRBV28
DNA: TGTGCCAGCAAATGGAGGGGGCGTAACTATGGCTACACCTTC
CDR3: CASKWRGRNYGYTF

size: once
D: TRBD1
J: TRBJ1-1
V: TRBV15
DNA: TGTGCCACCAGCAGGGACAGGGGCAAGAACACTGAAGCTTTCTTT
CDR3: CATSRDRGKNTEAFF

size: -
D: -
J: TRBJ1-2
V: TRBV6-1
DNA: TGTGCCAGCAGTGAAGCGAGCACAGGGATGTATGGCTACACCTTC
CDR3: CASSEASTGMYGYTF

size: -
D: TRBD1
J: TRBJ1-1
V: TRBV20-1
DNA: TGCAGTGCGGAACAGGGGGAAGCTTTCTTT
CDR3: CSAEQGEAFF

size: -
D: TRBD1
J: TRBJ2-7
V: TRBV18
DNA: TGTGCCAGCTCACGGACCCGGGACAGTGGGACCCACGAGCAGTACTTC
CDR3: CASSRTRDSGTHEQYF

size: few
D: -
J: TRBJ1-2
V: TRBV28
DNA: TGTGCCAGCAGTTTACCAGGCTATGGCTACACCTTC
CDR3: CASSLPGYGYTF

size: -
D: -
J: TRBJ1-2
V: TRBV4-2
DNA: TGTGCCAGCAGCCAAGATTGGGAGGGCCGCTATGGCTACACCTTC
CDR3: CASSQDWEGRYGYTF

size: -
D: TRBD2
J: TRBJ2-5
V: TRBV28
DNA: TGTGCCAGCAGGGCAGCGGGGGGACAAGAGACCCAGTACTTC
CDR3: CASRAAGGQETQYF